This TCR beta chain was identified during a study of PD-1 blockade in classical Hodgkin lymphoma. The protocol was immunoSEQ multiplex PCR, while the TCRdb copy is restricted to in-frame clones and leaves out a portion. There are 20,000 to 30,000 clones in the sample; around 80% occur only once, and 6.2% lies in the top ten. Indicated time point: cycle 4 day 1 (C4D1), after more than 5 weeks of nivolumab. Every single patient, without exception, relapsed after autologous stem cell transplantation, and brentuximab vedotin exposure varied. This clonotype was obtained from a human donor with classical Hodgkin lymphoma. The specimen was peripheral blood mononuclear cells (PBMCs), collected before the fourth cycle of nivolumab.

CDR3 residues: CASSQERATYSYEQYF. The CDR3 DNA is TGTGCCAGCAGCCAAGAACGGGCGACTTATTCCTACGAGCAGTACTTC. The gene calls are TRBV4-2 and TRBJ2-7; D unresolved. CDR1 is LGHNA, CDR2 YNFKEQ, per germline. V was pared by 0 bases and J by 1 base, with 13 bases between. This CDR3 contains 16 residues.